This is a list of T cell receptor beta chains from one sample in a study of T cell responses to AZD1222 COVID-19 vaccine. This table comes from immunoSEQ multiplex PCR, and its TCRdb copy is limited to in-frame clones, with some not included. Among 70,000 to 95,000 clones, 85% to 90% were seen once, and the ten largest hold less than 3.5%. Material: peripheral blood, obtained on day 0 of MenACWY control vaccination. All receptors come from an adult in good health. CDR3s include the opening cysteine and the closing phenylalanine or tryptophan. The D gene is left open where the match is weak. Rows give clone size only sometimes, using once, few, many, or a class for an expanded clone.

TRBJ1-1	TRBV27	.	.	CASSRDLIGTEAFF	TGTGCCAGCAGTCGGGACTTGATTGGGACTGAAGCTTTCTTT
TRBJ1-2	TRBV28	.	.	CASSLASGLGGYTF	TGTGCCAGCAGTTTGGCCTCAGGGTTGGGTGGCTACACCTTC
TRBJ2-7	TRBV6-2/TRBV6-3	.	TRBD2	CASSGTGDTSGGARTYEQYF	TGTGCCAGCAGCGGGACAGGAGATACTAGCGGGGGGGCGCGGACCTACGAGCAGTACTTC
TRBJ2-5	TRBV5-1	.	.	CASSSGRLQETQYF	TGCGCCAGCAGCTCAGGACGGTTACAAGAGACCCAGTACTTC
TRBJ2-2	TRBV5-4	.	TRBD1	CASSLLQGAGAGELFF	TGTGCCAGCAGCTTACTACAGGGGGCTGGGGCCGGGGAGCTGTTTTTT
TRBJ2-2	TRBV11-3	.	.	CASSLNTGELFF	TGTGCCAGCAGCTTAAACACCGGGGAGCTGTTTTTT
TRBJ2-3	TRBV4-3	once	TRBD2	CASSQSGGLTDTQYF	TGCGCCAGCAGCCAGTCGGGGGGGCTCACAGATACGCAGTATTTT
TRBJ1-1	TRBV5-1	.	.	CASSLAAGKITEAFF	TGCGCCAGCAGCTTGGCCGCAGGCAAAATCACTGAAGCTTTCTTT
TRBJ2-1	TRBV4-3	.	TRBD2	CASSQLGTSGGNEQFF	TGCGCCAGCAGCCAACTCGGGACTAGCGGGGGGAATGAGCAGTTCTTC
TRBJ1-2	TRBV28	.	.	CASTQGQGLNYGYTF	TGTGCCAGCACCCAGGGGCAGGGTCTAAACTATGGCTACACCTTC
TRBJ2-7	TRBV13	.	TRBD2	CASSPGLASYEQYF	TGTGCCAGCAGTCCGGGACTAGCGTCCTACGAGCAGTACTTC
TRBJ1-5	TRBV28	.	.	CATDGNNQPQHF	TGTGCCACAGACGGCAACAATCAGCCCCAGCATTTT
TRBJ2-7	TRBV7-2	.	.	CASSLGPSVGYYEQYF	TGTGCCAGCAGCTTAGGTCCCAGTGTTGGGTACTACGAGCAGTACTTC
TRBJ1-3	TRBV6-2/TRBV6-3	.	.	CASSYWTDALTSGNTIYF	TGTGCCAGCAGTTACTGGACGGACGCCCTAACCTCTGGAAACACCATATATTTT
TRBJ2-5	TRBV11-1	.	.	CASTQGSGNQETQYF	TGTGCCAGCACCCAGGGGTCCGGGAACCAAGAGACCCAGTACTTC
TRBJ2-5	TRBV14	.	TRBD1	CASSHRQDRDQETQYF	TGTGCCAGCAGCCATCGTCAAGACAGGGATCAAGAGACCCAGTACTTC
TRBJ1-4	TRBV6-2/TRBV6-3	.	TRBD1	CASSYLGQGQPKLFF	TGTGCCAGCAGTTACCTCGGACAGGGGCAGCCCAAACTGTTTTTT
TRBJ2-2	TRBV19	.	.	CATRPSNTGELFF	TGTGCCACCCGACCGTCGAACACCGGGGAGCTGTTTTTT
TRBJ1-2	TRBV30	.	.	CAWIRNYGYTF	TGTGCCTGGATCAGGAACTATGGCTACACCTTC
TRBJ2-4	TRBV7-9	medium-sized	.	CASSLEGLGIAKNIQYF	TGTGCCAGCAGCTTAGAGGGACTGGGAATAGCCAAAAACATTCAGTACTTC
TRBJ2-7	TRBV4-3	.	TRBD1	CASSQTGTDTYEQYF	TGCGCCAGCAGCCAAACCGGGACAGATACTTACGAGCAGTACTTC
TRBJ1-5	TRBV12-3/TRBV12-4	.	.	CASSLLSNQPQHF	TGTGCCAGCAGTTTGCTCAGCAATCAGCCCCAGCATTTT
TRBJ2-5	TRBV2	.	TRBD2	CASQRGEETQYF	TGTGCCAGCCAACGGGGGGAAGAGACCCAGTACTTC